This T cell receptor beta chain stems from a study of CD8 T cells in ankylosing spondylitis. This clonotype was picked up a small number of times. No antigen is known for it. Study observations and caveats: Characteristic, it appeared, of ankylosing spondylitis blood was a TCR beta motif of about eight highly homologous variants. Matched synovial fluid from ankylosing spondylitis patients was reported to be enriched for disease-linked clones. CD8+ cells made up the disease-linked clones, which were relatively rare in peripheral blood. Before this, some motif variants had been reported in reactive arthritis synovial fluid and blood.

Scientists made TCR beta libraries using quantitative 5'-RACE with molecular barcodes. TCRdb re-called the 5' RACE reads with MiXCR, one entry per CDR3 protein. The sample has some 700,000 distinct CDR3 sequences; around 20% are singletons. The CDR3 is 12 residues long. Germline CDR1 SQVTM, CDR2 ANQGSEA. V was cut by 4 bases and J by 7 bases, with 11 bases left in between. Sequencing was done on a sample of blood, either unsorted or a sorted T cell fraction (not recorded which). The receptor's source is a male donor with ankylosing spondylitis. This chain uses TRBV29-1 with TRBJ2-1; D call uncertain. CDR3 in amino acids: CSVGSGWNEQFF. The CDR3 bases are TGCAGCGTTGGGTCCGGGTGGAATGAGCAGTTCTTC.